A selection of T cell receptor beta chains follows, all from one sample in a study of blood T cell repertoires in COVID-19. The repertoire was sequenced with immunoSEQ multiplex PCR; TCRdb's copy has only in-frame clones and lacks some. The sample holds about 40,000 clones; over 75% are singletons and the top ten take about 40%. Sequenced material: peripheral blood. These receptors were obtained from a man older than 75 with active or convalescent COVID-19. CDR3s include the opening cysteine and the closing phenylalanine or tryptophan. A D gene is named only where the DNA matches it firmly. A row's size may be missing; if present it is once, few, many or a size class.

TRBJ2-3 TRBV6-2/TRBV6-3 NA NA 14 TGTGCCAGCAGTTTTTATCGGAGCACAGATACGCAGTATTTT CASSFYRSTDTQYF
TRBJ2-7 TRBV30 NA NA 12 TGTGCCTGGAGTGTAAACGGCTACGAGCAGTACTTC CAWSVNGYEQYF
TRBJ2-2 TRBV24-1 NA NA 11 TGTGCCACCAGTGGAGCCGGGGAGCTGTTTTTT CATSGAGELFF
TRBJ2-7 TRBV27 NA NA 12 TGTGCCAGCTTCTCAGCGAGTTACGAGCAGTACTTC CASFSASYEQYF
TRBJ2-1 TRBV28 NA NA 13 TGTGCCAGCAGGGGGACTTCCTACAATGAGCAGTTCTTC CASRGTSYNEQFF
TRBJ1-1 TRBV29-1 NA NA 12 TGCAGCGTTGCGCAGGGGAACACTGAAGCTTTCTTT CSVAQGNTEAFF
TRBJ2-1 TRBV5-4 NA NA 15 TGTGCCAGCAGCTTGGACAGGGCCAACCACAATGAGCAGTTCTTC CASSLDRANHNEQFF
TRBJ2-1 TRBV5-4 TRBD2 NA 16 TGTGCCAGCAGCTCTCGGACTAGCGGGGGGGACAATGAGCAGTTCTTC CASSSRTSGGDNEQFF
TRBJ2-5 TRBV6-6 NA NA 16 TGTGCCAGCAGTTACAGGGCAGGGGTGAGGGGGGAGACCCAGTACTTC CASSYRAGVRGETQYF
TRBJ1-1 TRBV2 NA NA 15 TGTGCCAGCATGGCGCAGGGTGGAGTGAACACTGAAGCTTTCTTT CASMAQGGVNTEAFF
TRBJ1-5 TRBV10-1 NA few 15 TGCGCCAGCAGTGACCAGGCGAGGGGCAATCAGCCCCAGCATTTT CASSDQARGNQPQHF
TRBJ2-1 TRBV4-1 TRBD2 NA 17 TGCGCCAGCAGCCAAGTTAGCCTTCGGCTAGCGGGGACGGAGCAGTTCTTC CASSQVSLRLAGTEQFF
TRBJ1-1 TRBV27 NA few 16 TGTGCCAGCAGTTTATGGGAACAGGCCTTCAACACTGAAGCTTTCTTT CASSLWEQAFNTEAFF
TRBJ2-7 TRBV10-3 TRBD1 NA 15 TGTGCCATCAGTGAGTTGGACAGGGGGTTCTACGAGCAGTACTTC CAISELDRGFYEQYF
TRBJ2-2 TRBV6-6 NA NA 15 TGTGCCAGCAGTCGCGGACTCGGGTACACCGGGGAGCTGTTTTTT CASSRGLGYTGELFF
TRBJ2-1 TRBV7-8 TRBD2 NA 16 TGTGCCAGCAGCTTAGGATTAGGGACTAGCGGGGGGAGGCAGTTCTTC CASSLGLGTSGGRQFF
TRBJ1-1 TRBV7-2 NA NA 15 TGTGCCAGCAGCCCGGGGGGGGCTTTGAACACTGAAGCTTTCTTT CASSPGGALNTEAFF
TRBJ1-2 TRBV6-2/TRBV6-3 TRBD1 NA 13 TGTGCCAGCAGTTACTCGACAGGGGATGGCTACACCTTC CASSYSTGDGYTF
TRBJ2-1 TRBV5-1 NA NA 15 TGCGCCAGCAGCTCAGCGCCTTTGGGGGGAAATGAGCAGTTCTTC CASSSAPLGGNEQFF
TRBJ1-2 TRBV29-1 TRBD1 once 14 TGCAGCGTTCAAAAACCGGACAGGTACTATGGCTACACCTTC CSVQKPDRYYGYTF
TRBJ2-5 TRBV9 TRBD2 NA 15 TGTGCCAGCAGCGTAGGTCGGGGGGGCCAGGAGACCCAGTACTTC CASSVGRGGQETQYF
TRBJ2-1 TRBV24-1 TRBD1 few 12 TGTGCCACCAGTGCTCCAGACAGGGGGAAGTTCTTC CATSAPDRGKFF
TRBJ2-7 TRBV7-2 TRBD2 NA 14 TGTGCCAGTAGCCCGCCGGGGAGGGAATACGAGCAGTACTTC CASSPPGREYEQYF
TRBJ1-1 TRBV7-8 NA NA 14 TGTGCCAGCAGCTTAGCGGAGTGGAACACTGAAGCTTTCTTT CASSLAEWNTEAFF
TRBJ1-5 TRBV19 NA NA 12 TGTGCCAGTAGTGTAAACAGGCAGCCCCAGCATTTT CASSVNRQPQHF
TRBJ2-7 TRBV6-5 NA NA 14 TGTGCCAGCAGTTACTTCGGTCCAAACTACGAGCAGTACTTC CASSYFGPNYEQYF
TRBJ1-6 TRBV30 NA NA 16 TGTGCCTGGAGTGTAGGAGGAGACGCCTATAATTCACCCCTCCACTTT CAWSVGGDAYNSPLHF
TRBJ1-5 TRBV6-5 TRBD1 NA 15 TGTGCCAGCAGCTCAGGGGGGTATAGCAATCAGCCCCAGCATTTT CASSSGGYSNQPQHF
TRBJ2-1 TRBV7-9 TRBD2 NA 14 TGTGCCAGCATCCTTAGCGGGGGCTACAATGAGCAGTTCTTC CASILSGGYNEQFF
TRBJ1-5 TRBV4-2 NA NA 15 TGTGCCAGCAGCCAAGATAATGCGGAGTATGAGCCCCAGCATTTT CASSQDNAEYEPQHF
TRBJ1-1 TRBV4-3 NA once 15 TGCGCCAGCAGAAACTCGGGGGGAGGGTACACTGAAGCTTTCTTT CASRNSGGGYTEAFF